This T cell receptor (beta chain) was obtained from a study of blood T cell repertoires in COVID-19. Overall study context: Sites in the United States, Italy and Spain provided acute and convalescent COVID-19 samples.

In the authors' workflow: It was from reference gene primer amplification that nucleated cell counts were estimated. Libraries were prepared by immunoSEQ multiplex PCR; TCRdb keeps only in-frame clonotypes and omits some of them. V, J and clone size derive from that table, while D and trimming were established from the DNA sequence. Of around 130,000 clones in the sample, roughly 81% are singletons; the top ten hold roughly 13%. Sequenced: peripheral blood. This clonotype was obtained from a human donor in a cohort sampled during active COVID-19.

CDR3 DNA sequence: TGTGCCAGCAGCTCACAGGGGACGAACACTGAAGCTTTCTTT. Amino acids: CASSSQGTNTEAFF. The V and J genes are TRBV7-3 and TRBJ1-1, with TRBD1 identical over 7 bases. Germline V gene data show CDR1 as SGHTA and CDR2 as FQGTGA. Losses at the gene ends were 4 bases for V and 1 base for J; bases not matched to a gene: 3. There are 14 residues in the CDR3.